This TCR beta chain was sequenced in a study of T cells in Graves' hyperthyroidism and ophthalmopathy. The study, taken as a whole, reports: Median prediction lead before ophthalmopathy onset was about 6.3 months with the model.

Diagnoses rested on clinical symptoms, serum thyroxine and TRAb, thyroid ultrasound and orbital computed tomography. This clonotype was counted many times. The antigen remains unidentified. What was amplified from RNA transcripts were TCR beta CDR3 regions. The HTBI set primed first-round TCR CDR3 RT-PCR. Each CDR3 protein gets one entry after TCRdb re-called the multiplex PCR reads with MiXCR. The sample shows 300,000 to 400,000 distinct CDR3 sequences, 21% of them seen only once. Germline values: CDR1 SGDLS, CDR2 YYNGEE. V shed 0 bases and J shed 3 bases, with 7 bases lying between them. The CDR3 totals 14 residues.

The rearrangement links TRBV9 to TRBJ2-1, with a tentative D call TRBD1 (5 bases). Sequences were obtained from blood. The origin of this receptor is a woman aged 45-65 years with Graves' hyperthyroidism. CDR3 DNA sequence: TGTGCCAGCAGCGTAGCAGACAGCTACAATGAGCAGTTCTTC. It translates to CASSVADSYNEQFF.